Listed below are T cell receptor beta chains from one sample, sequenced in a study of cytomegalovirus exposure and HLA in healthy donors. TCRdb keeps only in-frame clones here, not all; method: immunoSEQ multiplex PCR. This table has under 200,000 clones, approximately 80% appearing once. The sample comprised PBMCs. Receptors originate from a man aged 45-60 years in good health and CMV-seropositive. The CDR3 runs from the conserved cysteine through the conserved F or W. A D gene is named only where the DNA matches it firmly. Rows give clone size only sometimes, using once, few, many, or a class for an expanded clone.

clone_size: -; j_call: TRBJ1-4; v_call: TRBV11-2; d_call: -; cdr3_aa: CASSLVLSGGADEKLFF; cdr3_nt: TGTGCCAGCAGCTTAGTCCTGAGTGGGGGGGCTGACGAAAAACTGTTTTTT
clone_size: many; j_call: TRBJ1-5; v_call: TRBV28; d_call: -; cdr3_aa: CASSSTLGEQPQHF; cdr3_nt: TGTGCCAGCAGTTCCACTCTTGGAGAACAGCCCCAGCATTTT
clone_size: -; j_call: TRBJ1-2; v_call: TRBV7-9; d_call: TRBD1; cdr3_aa: CASSLGQGVYYGYTF; cdr3_nt: TGTGCCAGCAGCTTAGGGCAGGGGGTATACTATGGCTACACCTTC
clone_size: once; j_call: TRBJ2-1; v_call: TRBV10-2; d_call: TRBD2; cdr3_aa: CASTRTSGRRRNEQFF; cdr3_nt: TGCGCCAGCACCCGGACTAGCGGGAGAAGACGCAATGAGCAGTTCTTC
clone_size: -; j_call: TRBJ1-3; v_call: TRBV19; d_call: TRBD1; cdr3_aa: CASNTGGTGNTIYF; cdr3_nt: TGTGCCAGTAATACAGGGGGCACTGGAAACACCATATATTTT
clone_size: -; j_call: TRBJ1-5; v_call: TRBV6-5; d_call: -; cdr3_aa: CASRDSVSNQPQHF; cdr3_nt: TGTGCCAGCAGGGACAGTGTGAGCAATCAGCCCCAGCATTTT
clone_size: -; j_call: TRBJ2-5; v_call: TRBV28; d_call: -; cdr3_aa: CASSLPPSRETQYF; cdr3_nt: TGTGCCAGCAGTTTACCCCCTTCCAGGGAGACCCAGTACTTC
clone_size: few; j_call: TRBJ2-6; v_call: TRBV7-8; d_call: -; cdr3_aa: CASSLAQLGEANSGANVLTF; cdr3_nt: TGTGCCAGCAGCTTAGCTCAATTGGGAGAGGCCAACTCTGGGGCCAACGTCCTGACTTTC
clone_size: -; j_call: TRBJ2-5; v_call: TRBV5-1; d_call: TRBD1; cdr3_aa: CATARQGAPQETQYF; cdr3_nt: TGCGCCACCGCTCGACAGGGGGCCCCCCAAGAGACCCAGTACTTC
clone_size: -; j_call: TRBJ2-7; v_call: TRBV15; d_call: -; cdr3_aa: CATSRDAGIEQYF; cdr3_nt: TGTGCCACCAGCAGAGATGCGGGTATCGAGCAGTACTTC
clone_size: -; j_call: TRBJ1-4; v_call: TRBV6-1; d_call: TRBD1; cdr3_aa: CASSDKDRDEKLFF; cdr3_nt: TGTGCCAGCAGTGATAAGGACAGGGACGAAAAACTGTTTTTT
clone_size: -; j_call: TRBJ2-1; v_call: TRBV9; d_call: TRBD2; cdr3_aa: CASSVASGSWNEQFF; cdr3_nt: TGTGCCAGCAGCGTTGCTAGCGGGAGTTGGAATGAGCAGTTCTTC
clone_size: -; j_call: TRBJ2-5; v_call: TRBV5-1; d_call: -; cdr3_aa: CASSLGQATQETQYF; cdr3_nt: TGCGCCAGCAGCTTAGGTCAGGCCACCCAAGAGACCCAGTACTTC
clone_size: -; j_call: TRBJ2-3; v_call: TRBV5-1; d_call: -; cdr3_aa: CASSLDKSTDTQYF; cdr3_nt: TGCGCCAGCAGCTTGGACAAAAGCACAGATACGCAGTATTTT
clone_size: -; j_call: TRBJ2-6; v_call: TRBV19; d_call: -; cdr3_aa: CASSFHRPGTSGANVLTF; cdr3_nt: TGTGCCAGTAGCTTCCACCGGCCAGGCACCTCTGGGGCCAACGTCCTGACTTTC
clone_size: -; j_call: TRBJ2-1; v_call: TRBV15; d_call: TRBD1; cdr3_aa: CATSRVTGANNEQFF; cdr3_nt: TGTGCCACCAGCAGAGTGACAGGGGCCAACAATGAGCAGTTCTTC
clone_size: -; j_call: TRBJ1-1; v_call: TRBV6-1; d_call: -; cdr3_aa: CASSVQNTEAFF; cdr3_nt: TGTGCCAGCAGTGTACAGAACACTGAAGCTTTCTTT